Following are 3 T cell receptor beta chains from one sample sequenced in a study of CD8 T cells in Susac syndrome. When the RNA was reverse transcribed, random hexamers were used with an input of about 0.5 to 1 ug. TCRdb re-derived calls from the immunoSEQ multiplex PCR reads in MiXCR, one entry per CDR3 protein. The table records some 180,000 distinct CDR3 sequences, approximately 93% of them present only once. The sequencing sample was made of CD4+ T cells from PBMCs. These receptors were obtained from a human donor in good health.

The chain has TRBV7-8 and TRBJ2-7; weak D call: TRBD2 (6 bases). V was pared by 5 bases and J by 7 bases, with 12 bases between. The CDR3 loop spans 12 amino acids. Germline-derived CDR1 and CDR2 are SGHVS and FQNEAQ. CDR3 residues: CASSPGTWEQYV. The CDR3, as DNA: TGTGCCAGCAGCCCCGGGACTTGGGAGCAGTACGTC.

The rearrangement joins TRBV7-2 to TRBJ2-1; D may be TRBD2 (5 bases). Germline assignment: CDR1 SGHTA and CDR2 FQGNSA. The V end lost 5 bases, the J end lost 9 bases, and 23 bases lay between the germline ends. The CDR3 runs to 16 residues. The CDR3, as DNA: TGTGCCAGCAGCCCAGCGGTCGGCAGGAGATTAGCTGAGCAGTTCTTC. Protein product: CASSPAVGRRLAEQFF.

The chain carries TRBV6-5 and TRBJ1-2; tentatively, D is TRBD1 (5 bases). The CDR3 is 14 amino acids. The ends were cut back, 1 base at V and 1 base at J, with 7 bases in the middle. In germline, CDR1 is MNHEY, CDR2 SVGAGI. The CDR3 DNA reads TGTGCCAGCAGTTACTGGGACGGTAACTATGGCTACACCTTC. Protein sequence: CASSYWDGNYGYTF.